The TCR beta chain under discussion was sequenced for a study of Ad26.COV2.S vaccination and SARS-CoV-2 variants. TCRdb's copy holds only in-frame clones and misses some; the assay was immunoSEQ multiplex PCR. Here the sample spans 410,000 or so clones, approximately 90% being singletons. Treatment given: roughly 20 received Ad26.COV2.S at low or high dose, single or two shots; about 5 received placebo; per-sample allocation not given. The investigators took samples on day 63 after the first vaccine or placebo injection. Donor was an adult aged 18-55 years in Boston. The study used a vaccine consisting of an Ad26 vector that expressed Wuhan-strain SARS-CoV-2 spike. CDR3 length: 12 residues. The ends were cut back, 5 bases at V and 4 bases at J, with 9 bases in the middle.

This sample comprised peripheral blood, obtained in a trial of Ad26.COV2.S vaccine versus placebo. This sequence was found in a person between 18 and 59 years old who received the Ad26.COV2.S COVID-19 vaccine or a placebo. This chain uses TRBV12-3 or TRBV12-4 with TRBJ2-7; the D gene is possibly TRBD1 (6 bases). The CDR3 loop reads CASSITGYEQYF. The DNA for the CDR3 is TGTGCCAGCAGTATTACAGGGTACGAGCAGTACTTC.